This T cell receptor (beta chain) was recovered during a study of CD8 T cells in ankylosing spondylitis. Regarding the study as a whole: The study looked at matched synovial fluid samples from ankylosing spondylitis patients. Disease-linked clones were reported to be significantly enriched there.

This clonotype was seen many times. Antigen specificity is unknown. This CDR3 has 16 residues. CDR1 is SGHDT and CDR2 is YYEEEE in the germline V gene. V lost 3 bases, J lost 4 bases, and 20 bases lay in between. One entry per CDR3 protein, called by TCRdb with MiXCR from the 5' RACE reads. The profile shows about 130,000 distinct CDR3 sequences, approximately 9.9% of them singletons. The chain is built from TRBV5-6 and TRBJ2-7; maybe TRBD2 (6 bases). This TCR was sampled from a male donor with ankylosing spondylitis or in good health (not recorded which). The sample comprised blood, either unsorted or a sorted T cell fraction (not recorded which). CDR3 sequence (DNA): TGTGCCAGCAGCTCATACCGGGACGGGGGTTCGTACGAGCAGTACTTC. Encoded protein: CASSSYRDGGSYEQYF.